This TCR beta chain was identified during a study of shared clonotypes between healthy human individuals (dated by TCRdb to 2019 to 2021). With regard to the full study: The cohort included a few men and a couple of women between 18 and 49 years of age. To estimate repertoire size and how much clonotype sharing occurs between individuals, the study deeply sequenced the blood TCR repertoires of five healthy adults. Libraries were prepared and TCR repertoires were sequenced by different laboratories using diverse techniques, in order to increase sequencing depth and limit assay-specific biases. Between about 0.8 and 9 billion PBMCs per donor were obtained by leukapheresis. Summary of the overall study and its limitations: Based on pairwise subsampling, the degree of clonotype sharing among donors was expected to be affected by sequencing depth. The genetic and exposure-history diversity represented was limited by the small number of donors. Sampling was restricted to blood, and TCR repertoires in tissue are likely to differ from TCR repertoires in blood.

Worth noting for this clone: What antigen it recognizes has not been identified. Base qualities were left out, and no much larger clone turns up one base away.

Using the deep immunoSEQ assay, TCR CDR3 regions were amplified from genomic DNA by multiplex PCR. For each cell subset, the extracted genomic DNA was distributed evenly across all wells of several immunoSEQ 96-well plates, and each plate served as one replicate. For unsorted PBMC, 300 ng of genomic DNA, equivalent to around 30,000 T cell genomes, went into each replicate PCR. Ten immunoSEQ deep assay plates were used to sequence the unsorted PBMC genomic DNA. Purified libraries were measured with a Qubit 3.0 fluorometer, size-checked on a Bioanalyzer 2100, and measured again with the KAPA Library Quantification kit. Every immunoSEQ 96-well plate was sequenced on a separate single-read 150-cycle Illumina NextSeq 550 flow cell. As for the authors' bioinformatics: Because the immunoSEQ output included only junctional sequences and no quality scores, the filtering could not be the same as the filtering used for full-length reads. Sequences were annotated with PyIR, a Python wrapper for IgBLAST v1.9, and V/J genes and CDR3 were assigned using IMGT germline references. Any read was removed if the V/J assignment was weak (E-value above 1e-6), the CDR3 was missing, or the read contained stop codons, out-of-frame junctions, or ambiguous translated residues. A V3J clonotype was defined by an identical inferred V gene, J gene, and CDR3 amino acid sequence. Percentage overlap between repertoires was computed as shared unique clonotypes divided by the size of the smaller repertoire. Repertoire richness was assessed with RTK rarefaction, the Chao1 estimator, and Recon v2.1 estimates of unobserved clonotypes. TCRdb mirrors the immuneACCESS table, restricted to in-frame sequences. Some clones are absent from its copies; in checked studies, under half trace to an unresolved V gene, and the reason for the others is unknown. V and J calls and clone size are as listed in that table; D and trimming were resolved from the DNA. For this sample the table gives about 96,000 clones, of which roughly 45% were detected only once. The ten largest clones represent about 15% of the sample.

Healthy HIV-negative adults with no recently reported acute infections or vaccinations were included as donors. Every donor was a Caucasian adult living in Nashville, Tennessee, USA. For unsorted samples, some 100 million PBMCs were counted and genomic DNA was extracted with the QIAamp DNA Blood Mini kit. Blood was obtained by leukapheresis, after which PBMCs were separated by Ficoll-Histopaque density gradient centrifugation and cryopreserved in liquid nitrogen vapor phase. Sample: PBMCs. This receptor was identified in a woman aged 35 to 49 in good health. Some clones in this sample may be carry-over from other donors' samples.

The nucleotides read TGTGCCTGGACGACACAGCCTTGGGAGACCCAGTACTTC. Translated, this gives CAWTTQPWETQYF. The rearrangement joined TRBV30 to TRBJ2-5; there is no confident call for the D gene. Based on the germline V gene (reference sequence), the CDR1 and CDR2 sequences are GTSNPN and SVGIG. V is pared back by 4 bases and J by 5 bases, with 14 bases lying between the germline termini. The CDR3, from cysteine to phenylalanine, totals 13 residues. Just CDR3 DNA is preserved here, 39 bases in frame from base 1.